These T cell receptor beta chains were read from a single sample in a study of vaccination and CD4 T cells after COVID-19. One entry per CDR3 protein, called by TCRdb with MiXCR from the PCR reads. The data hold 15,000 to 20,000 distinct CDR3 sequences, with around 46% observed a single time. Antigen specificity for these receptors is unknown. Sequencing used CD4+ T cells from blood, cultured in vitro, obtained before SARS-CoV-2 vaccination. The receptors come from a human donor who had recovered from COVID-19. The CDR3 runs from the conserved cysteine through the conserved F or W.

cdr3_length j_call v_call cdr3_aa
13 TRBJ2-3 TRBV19 CASSTERMDTQYF
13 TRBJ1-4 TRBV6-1 CASSIVANEKLFF
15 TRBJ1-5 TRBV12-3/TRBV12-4 CASSLEGSNGQPQHF
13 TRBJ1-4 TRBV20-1 CSARESTGGELFF
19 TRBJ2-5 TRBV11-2 CASSRRTSGARDSQETQYF
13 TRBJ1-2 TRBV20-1 CSANLVQGYGYTF
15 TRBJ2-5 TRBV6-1 CASRPSGNDQETQYF
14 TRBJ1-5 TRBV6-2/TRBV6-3 CASSRDNTNQPQHF
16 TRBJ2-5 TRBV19 CASTFGGGADQETQYF
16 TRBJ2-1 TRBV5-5 CASSSLGAAGYNEQFF
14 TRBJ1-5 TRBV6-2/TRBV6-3 CASSYGGRNQPQHF
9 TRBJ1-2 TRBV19 CASGYGYTF
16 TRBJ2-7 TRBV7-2 CASSFRGGPLSYEQYF
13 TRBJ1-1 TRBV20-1 CSADTQLNTEAFF
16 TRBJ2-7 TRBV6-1 CASRGFWGGSPYEQYF
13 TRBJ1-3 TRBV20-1 CSASIRAGNTIYF
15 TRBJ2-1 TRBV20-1 CSARALSLSYNEQFF
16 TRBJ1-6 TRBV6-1 CASSLTTLGTNSPLHF
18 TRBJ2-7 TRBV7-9 CASSSSGGLGGYGYEQYF
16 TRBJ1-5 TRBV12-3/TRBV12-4 CASSLGALGGNQPQHF
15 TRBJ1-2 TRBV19 CASSPNRGRNYGYTF
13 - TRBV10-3 CAIRTARYSEQYF
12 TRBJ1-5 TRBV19 CASSNQGQPQHF
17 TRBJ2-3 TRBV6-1 CASSELTSGGSPDTQYF
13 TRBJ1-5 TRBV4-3 CASSRDLNQPQHF
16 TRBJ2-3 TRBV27 CASSSVGLTSTDTQYF
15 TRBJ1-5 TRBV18 CASSSQTGQNQPQHF
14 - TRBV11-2 CASSLDEGSHEQYF
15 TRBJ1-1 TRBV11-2 CASSPQGGMNTEAFF